The 15 T cell receptor beta chains presented below share a single source sample, sequenced in a study of T cell responses to AZD1222 COVID-19 vaccine. Sequencing was performed with immunoSEQ multiplex PCR; in TCRdb, only in-frame clones are kept and a portion is missing. The repertoire holds 100,000 to 110,000 clones, with approximately 90% as singletons. The source material was peripheral blood, sampled on day 0 of AZD1222 vaccination. The receptor set was obtained from an adult in good health.

The V gene is TRBV14, the J gene TRBJ2-2; a weak D match, TRBD1 (5 bases). The germline V gene encodes CDR1 SGHDN and CDR2 FVKESK. There are 16 residues in the CDR3. Trimming removed 1 base at V and 3 bases at J, with 12 bases between. The CDR3 sequence: CASSQVMDIHTGELFF. The CDR3 DNA reads TGTGCCAGCAGCCAAGTAATGGACATCCACACCGGGGAGCTGTTTTTT.

This chain uses TRBV9 with TRBJ1-2, with D perhaps matching TRBD1 (5 bases). V lost 3 bases and J 6 bases, leaving 15 bases between the germline ends. Germline assignment: CDR1 SGDLS and CDR2 YYNGEE. The CDR3 runs 14 residues. Here the CDR3 reads CASSGPRDPDGYTF. The CDR3 DNA reads TGTGCCAGCAGCGGACCGAGGGACCCCGATGGCTACACCTTC.

The V and J genes are TRBV13 and TRBJ2-1, with TRBD2 matching over 14 bases. This CDR3 has 18 amino acids. V lost 3 bases to trimming and J lost 6 bases; unmatched junction nucleotides: 10. Germline V gene data show CDR1 as PRHDT and CDR2 as FYEKMQ (reference sequence). The CDR3 nucleotides are TGTGCCAGCAGCTTCGCGGGACTAGCGGGAGTAGGAATCAATGAGCAGTTCTTC. Translated: CASSFAGLAGVGINEQFF. The full variable domain, in which reference TRBV13 and TRBJ2-1 provide the parts outside the CDR3, is AAGVIQSPRHLIKEKRETATLKCYPIPRHDTVYWYQQGPGQDPQFLISFYEKMQSDKGSIPDRFSAQQFSDYHSELNMSSLELGDSALYFCASSFAGLAGVGINEQFFGPGTRLTVL.

This clone has a single count. This chain links TRBV27 with TRBJ2-7; 10 bases map to TRBD1. Germline CDR1 and CDR2: MNHEY and SMNVEV (reference sequence). The junction had 5 bases not matched to a gene; V was cut back by 5 bases and J by 7 bases. This CDR3 has 13 residues. In nucleotides, the CDR3 is TGTGCCAGCAGTCCAGGGACAGGGGCTGAGCAGTACTTC. Residues: CASSPGTGAEQYF.

The chain employs TRBV6-2 or TRBV6-3 and TRBJ2-3; 9 positions agree with TRBD2. The CDR3 is 16 amino acids. The trim removed 4 bases at V and 4 bases at J, leaving 9 bases unmatched. In germline, CDR1 is MNHEY, CDR2 SVGEGT. Here the CDR3 DNA reads TGTGCCAGCAGTTTGGAAGGCGGGAGGGGGGCAGATACGCAGTATTTT. Translating gives CASSLEGGRGADTQYF.

CDR3 DNA sequence: TGTGCCAGCTCACCGAGGGACAGGAACACTGAAGCTTTCTTT. Translating gives CASSPRDRNTEAFF. This chain joins TRBV18 and TRBJ1-1; TRBD1 agrees at 7 bases. The germline V gene has CDR1 KGHSH and CDR2 LQKENI. The CDR3 covers 14 residues. The trim removed 3 bases at V and 1 base at J, leaving 2 bases unmatched.

This chain uses TRBV6-5 with TRBJ1-2, with D maybe TRBD1 (5 bases). Trimming stripped 6 bases from V and 0 bases from J, with 11 bases between. Germline V gene lookup returns CDR1 MNHEY and CDR2 SVGAGI. CDR3 length: 14 residues. CDR3 DNA sequence: TGTGCCAGCAGGACCTCGGGGGCTAACTATGGCTACACCTTC. Residues: CASRTSGANYGYTF.

The rearrangement uses TRBV6-6 and TRBJ2-3; D uncertain. The germline V gene encodes CDR1 MNHNY and CDR2 SVGAGI (reference sequence). The CDR3 runs to 12 residues. V was cut by 2 bases and J by 2 bases, with 2 bases left in between. CDR3 in amino acids: CASSYDTDTQYF. The CDR3 nucleotides read TGTGCCAGCAGTTACGACACAGATACGCAGTATTTT.

The chain employs TRBV6-4 and TRBJ2-1; perhaps TRBD2 as D (6 bases). There are 16 residues in the CDR3. Trimming took 0 bases from V and 4 from J, leaving 13 bases between them. Germline V gene data show CDR1 as MRHNA and CDR2 as SNTAGT. The CDR3: CASSDSHAGKYNEQFF. For the CDR3, the DNA is TGTGCCAGCAGTGACTCCCATGCGGGAAAGTACAATGAGCAGTTCTTC.

The V and J genes are TRBV6-5 and TRBJ1-1; the D is unclear. Trimming took 2 bases from V and 2 from J, leaving 9 bases between them. CDR1 and CDR2 from the germline V gene are MNHEY and SVGAGI. This CDR3 region has 14 residues. CDR3 nucleotide sequence: TGTGCCAGCAGTTACAGGGCGGGTAACACTGAAGCTTTCTTT. It codes for CASSYRAGNTEAFF.

Here the CDR3 reads CASSQGDGRETQYF. The DNA of the CDR3 is TGCGCCAGCAGCCAAGGTGACGGCAGGGAGACCCAGTACTTC. V usage is TRBV4-3 and J usage is TRBJ2-5; no firm D call. Per the germline V gene, CDR1 is LGHNA and CDR2 is YSLEER. The V end lost 1 base, the J end lost 5 bases, and 11 bases lay between the germline ends. The CDR3 is made up of 14 amino acids.

This clone was seen only once. V is TRBV3-1 (or the pseudogene TRBV3-2) and J is TRBJ2-7, with 10 nucleotides matching TRBD2. In germline, CDR1 is LGHDT, CDR2 YNNKEL (reference sequence). After removal of 3 bases from V and 5 bases from J, the junction contained 4 bases not matched to a gene. The CDR3 runs 14 residues. This chain's CDR3 is CASSQASGSHEQYF. Written as DNA, the CDR3 is TGTGCCAGCAGCCAGGCTAGCGGGAGCCACGAGCAGTACTTC.

The rearrangement links TRBV18 to TRBJ1-4; perhaps TRBD1 as D (5 bases). Germline CDR1 is KGHSH and CDR2 is LQKENI. This CDR3 is built from 15 residues. The germline V and J ends were trimmed by 4 bases and 8 bases, with 17 bases remaining between them. The CDR3 protein is CASSLTIGGVEKLFF. The CDR3 nucleotides are TGTGCCAGCTCACTCACCATAGGAGGGGTAGAAAAACTGTTTTTT.

The genes are TRBV6-5 and TRBJ2-2, with a tentative D call TRBD2 (6 bases). Germline-derived CDR1 and CDR2 are MNHEY and SVGAGI. The germline V and J ends were trimmed by 6 bases and 5 bases, with 10 bases remaining between them. CDR3 length equals 13 residues. The CDR3 is CASSGGETGELFF. CDR3 DNA: TGTGCCAGCAGCGGCGGGGAGACCGGGGAGCTGTTTTTT.

This clone has only one observation. This rearrangement joins TRBV7-8 to TRBJ2-4; 8 bases align to TRBD1. V lost 2 bases to trimming and J lost 0 bases; unmatched junction nucleotides: 12. CDR1 and CDR2 from the germline V gene are SGHVS and FQNEAQ. The CDR3 spans 19 residues. The CDR3 loop is CASSLTAGGVLLAKNIQYF. In DNA, the CDR3 is TGTGCCAGCAGCTTAACCGCAGGGGGCGTTCTCCTAGCCAAAAACATTCAGTACTTC. The full variable domain, rest sourced from reference TRBV7-8 and TRBJ2-4, is GAGVSQSPRYKVAKRGQDVALRCDPISGHVSLFWYQQALGQGPEFLTYFQNEAQLDKSGLPSDRFFAERPEGSVSTLKIQRTQQEDSAVYLCASSLTAGGVLLAKNIQYFGAGTRLSVL.